This T cell receptor beta chain is drawn from a study of STAT3 mutations in large granular lymphocyte leukemia. Each sample's TCRbeta library yielded on average around 42,000 productive templates. TCRdb keeps only in-frame clones here, not all; method: immunoSEQ multiplex PCR. The sample has tens of thousands of clones, over 65% seen once. General study findings and limits: In about 35% of the 18 patients, new TCR clonotypes emerged after therapy. Every T-LGLL patient had at least one immunodominant TCRbeta clonotype.

After removal of 3 bases from V and 4 bases from J, the junction contained 4 bases not matched to a gene. The CDR3 is 14 amino acids. The germline CDR1 and CDR2 sequences are LNHDA and SQIVND (reference sequence). To note about this clone: Its specificity is unknown.

This TCR was recovered from a woman between 45 and 60 years old with T-cell large granular lymphocyte leukemia. Some clones in this sample may be carry-over from other donors' samples. This rearrangement joins TRBV19 to TRBJ1-1, with 8 nucleotides matching TRBD1. Sequencing was performed on peripheral blood mononuclear cells. The CDR3, as DNA: TGTGCCAGTAGTATCACAGGGGGTCCCACTGAAGCTTTCTTT. Translating it yields CASSITGGPTEAFF.